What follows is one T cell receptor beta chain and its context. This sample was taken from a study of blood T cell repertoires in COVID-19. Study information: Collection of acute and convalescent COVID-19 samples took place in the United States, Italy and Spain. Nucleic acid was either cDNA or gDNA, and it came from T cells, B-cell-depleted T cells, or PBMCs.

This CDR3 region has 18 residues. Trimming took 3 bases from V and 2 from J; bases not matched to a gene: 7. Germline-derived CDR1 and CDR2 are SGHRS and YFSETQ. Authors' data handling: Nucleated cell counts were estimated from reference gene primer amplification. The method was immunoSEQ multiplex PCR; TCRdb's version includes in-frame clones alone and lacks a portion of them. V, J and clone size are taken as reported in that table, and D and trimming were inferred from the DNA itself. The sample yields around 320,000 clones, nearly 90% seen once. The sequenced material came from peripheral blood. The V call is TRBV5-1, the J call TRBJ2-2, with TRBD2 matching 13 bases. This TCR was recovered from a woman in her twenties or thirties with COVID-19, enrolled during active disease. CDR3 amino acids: CASSSTSGGAINTGELFF. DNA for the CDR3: TGCGCCAGCAGCTCTACTAGCGGGGGGGCAATTAACACCGGGGAGCTGTTTTTT.